Listed below are T cell receptor beta chains from one sample, sequenced in a study of T cells after yellow fever vaccination. TCRdb re-called the 5' RACE reads through MiXCR, storing one row per CDR3 protein. This sample has 500,000 to 650,000 distinct CDR3 sequences, with around 16% found just once. Source: PBMCs, taken 4 to 6 days after the first yellow fever vaccination. Source of these receptors: a young man who received the YFV17D yellow fever vaccine. Each CDR3 is given with its conserved first and last residue. D genes are given only for firm matches. Expanded clones are given a class, and other clones once, few, many or no size at all.

TRBD2	TRBV12-3/TRBV12-4	TRBJ2-4	-	CASSLRGERRANIQYF	TGTGCCAGCAGTTTACGGGGGGAACGGCGAGCCAACATTCAGTACTTC
-	TRBV5-1	TRBJ2-2	few	CASSFGGGRNTGELFF	TGCGCCAGCAGCTTCGGCGGGGGCAGGAACACCGGGGAGCTGTTTTTT
TRBD2	TRBV7-9	TRBJ2-7	once	CVMGGLVSYEQYF	TGTGTCATGGGAGGGCTAGTTTCCTACGAGCAGTACTTC
-	TRBV12-3/TRBV12-4	TRBJ2-1	-	CAFRGGGRGLSYNEQFF	TGTGCCTTCCGAGGGGGGGGACGGGGACTGTCCTACAATGAGCAGTTCTTC
-	TRBV4-3	TRBJ2-3	-	CASSQERGFTDTQYF	TGCGCCAGCAGCCAAGAAAGAGGTTTCACAGATACGCAGTATTTT
TRBD2	TRBV10-3	TRBJ2-5	few	CAISGVSGGYQETQYF	TGTGCCATCAGTGGGGTTAGCGGGGGATACCAAGAGACCCAGTACTTC
-	TRBV11-1	TRBJ2-5	-	CASSFFGPGRGLQETQYF	TGTGCCAGCAGCTTTTTCGGGCCGGGACGCGGGCTTCAAGAGACCCAGTACTTC
TRBD2	TRBV12-3/TRBV12-4	TRBJ2-3	many	CASSLRLAGSSDTQYF	TGTGCCAGCAGTTTGCGACTAGCGGGGAGTTCAGATACGCAGTATTTT
TRBD1	TRBV30	TRBJ1-6	few	CAWSVGTGNSPLHF	TGTGCCTGGAGTGTAGGGACAGGGAATTCACCCCTCCACTTT
-	TRBV30	TRBJ1-4	-	CAWNRATNEKLFF	TGTGCCTGGAATAGGGCAACTAATGAAAAACTGTTTTTT
-	TRBV4-3	TRBJ2-2	few	CASSQLAPTSSPGGAGELFF	TGCGCCAGCAGCCAATTGGCTCCAACTAGCTCCCCCGGTGGGGCCGGGGAGCTGTTTTTT
-	TRBV6-5	TRBJ2-3	-	CASRTGSDTQYF	TGTGCCAGCAGAACGGGGTCAGATACGCAGTATTTT
-	TRBV12-3/TRBV12-4	TRBJ1-1	few	CASSFLGSYTEAFF	TGTGCCAGCAGTTTCCTCGGCTCATACACTGAAGCTTTCTTT
-	TRBV10-3	TRBJ2-2	-	CAIRAFAGELFF	TGTGCCATCAGGGCTTTTGCCGGGGAGCTGTTTTTT
TRBD1	TRBV12-3/TRBV12-4	TRBJ2-2	-	CASSLYRGTGELFF	TGTGCCAGCAGTCTTTACAGGGGCACCGGGGAGCTGTTTTTT
TRBD1	TRBV5-4	TRBJ1-2	-	CASSLTTGGGYTF	TGTGCCAGCAGCTTGACCACAGGGGGTGGCTACACCTTC
TRBD2	TRBV30	TRBJ2-3	-	CARTSGGADTQYF	TGTGCCCGGACTAGCGGGGGGGCTGATACGCAGTATTTT
-	TRBV21-1	TRBJ1-1	few	CASSNWGRGWPTGGEGTEAFF	TGTGCCAGCAGCAATTGGGGCCGTGGCTGGCCGACAGGGGGTGAGGGCACTGAAGCTTTCTTT
-	TRBV4-2	TRBJ1-3	many	CASSQQGPYGNTIYF	TGTGCCAGCAGCCAACAGGGGCCCTATGGAAACACCATATATTTT
-	TRBV20-1	TRBJ2-1	few	CSARDTRITVNEQFF	TGCAGTGCTAGAGATACGAGAATTACGGTCAATGAGCAGTTCTTC
-	TRBV12-3/TRBV12-4	TRBJ1-5	few	CASSQAWNQPQHF	TGTGCCAGCAGTCAAGCTTGGAATCAGCCCCAGCATTTT
TRBD1	TRBV12-3/TRBV12-4	TRBJ2-7	many	CASSPQGQGSEQYF	TGTGCCAGCAGTCCCCAGGGACAGGGATCCGAGCAGTACTTC
-	TRBV18	TRBJ2-5	-	CASSPLRDGIQETQYF	TGTGCCAGCTCACCACTTCGGGACGGGATTCAAGAGACCCAGTACTTC
-	TRBV7-6	TRBJ1-2	-	CASSLGGSIYGYTF	TGTGCCAGCAGCTTAGGCGGATCGATTTATGGCTACACCTTC
-	TRBV27	TRBJ2-3	-	CASRILRRPDTQYF	TGTGCCAGCAGGATCCTGAGGAGGCCAGATACGCAGTATTTT
TRBD2	TRBV5-1	TRBJ2-2	few	CASSLRTSGDTGELFF	TGCGCCAGCAGCTTGAGAACTAGCGGGGACACCGGGGAGCTGTTTTTT
-	TRBV18	TRBJ2-3	-	CASSPRTGARTDTQYF	TGTGCCAGCTCACCCAGAACCGGGGCGAGGACAGATACGCAGTATTTT
-	TRBV20-1	TRBJ2-5	few	CSARFLRPQGFRETQYF	TGCAGTGCTAGATTCCTAAGACCACAGGGTTTCCGGGAGACCCAGTACTTC
-	TRBV5-1	TRBJ2-7	-	CASRNTGFQLYF	TGCGCCAGCAGGAACACAGGGTTTCAACTGTACTTC
TRBD1	TRBV7-2	TRBJ1-6	few	CASSLGGQGSPLHF	TGTGCCAGCAGCTTAGGGGGACAGGGTTCACCCCTCCACTTT
-	TRBV28	TRBJ1-5	many	CASSAEVDQPQHF	TGTGCCAGCAGCGCGGAAGTGGATCAGCCCCAGCATTTT
TRBD1	TRBV5-1	TRBJ2-3	many	CASSYGQGTPASTDTQYF	TGCGCCAGCAGCTACGGACAGGGAACTCCTGCTAGCACAGATACGCAGTATTTT
-	TRBV27	TRBJ2-7	-	CASSTSGGKYEQYF	TGTGCCAGCTCCACCTCTGGGGGCAAATACGAGCAGTACTTC
TRBD1	TRBV6-1	TRBJ1-1	-	CASRTNGQVFEAFF	TGTGCCAGCAGGACAAATGGACAGGTTTTTGAAGCTTTCTTT
-	TRBV7-3	TRBJ1-1	-	CASSPLGGDGNTEAFF	TGTGCCAGCAGCCCACTAGGAGGGGATGGGAACACTGAAGCTTTCTTT
TRBD2	TRBV6-1	TRBJ2-3	-	CASRTDTGRGDTQYF	TGTGCCAGCCGAACCGACACGGGGAGGGGAGATACGCAGTATTTT